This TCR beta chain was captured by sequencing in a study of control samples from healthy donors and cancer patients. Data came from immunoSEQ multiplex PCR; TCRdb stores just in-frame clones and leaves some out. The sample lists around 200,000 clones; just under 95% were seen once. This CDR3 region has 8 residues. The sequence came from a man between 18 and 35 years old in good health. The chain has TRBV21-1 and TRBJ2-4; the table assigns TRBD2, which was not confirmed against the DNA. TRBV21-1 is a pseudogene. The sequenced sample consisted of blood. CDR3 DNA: TGTGCCGAGCCGGTTCAGTACTTC. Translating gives CAEPVQYF.